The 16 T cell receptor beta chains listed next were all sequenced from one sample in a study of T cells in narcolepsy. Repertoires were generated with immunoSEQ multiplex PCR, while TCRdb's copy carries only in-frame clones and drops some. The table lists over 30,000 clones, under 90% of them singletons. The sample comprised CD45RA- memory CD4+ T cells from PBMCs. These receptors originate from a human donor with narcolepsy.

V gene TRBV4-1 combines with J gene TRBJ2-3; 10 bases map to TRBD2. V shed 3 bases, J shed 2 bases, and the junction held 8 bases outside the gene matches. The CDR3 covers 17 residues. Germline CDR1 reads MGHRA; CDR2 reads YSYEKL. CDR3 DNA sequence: TGCGCCAGCAGCCAGGGAATTAGCGGGGGGCCCACAGATACGCAGTATTTT. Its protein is CASSQGISGGPTDTQYF.

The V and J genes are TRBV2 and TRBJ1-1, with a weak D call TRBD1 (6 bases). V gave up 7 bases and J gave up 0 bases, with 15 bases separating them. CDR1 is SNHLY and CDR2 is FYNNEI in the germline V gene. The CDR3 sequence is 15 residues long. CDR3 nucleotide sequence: TGTGCCAGCATGGTCCAGGGGTATATGAACACTGAAGCTTTCTTT. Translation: CASMVQGYMNTEAFF.

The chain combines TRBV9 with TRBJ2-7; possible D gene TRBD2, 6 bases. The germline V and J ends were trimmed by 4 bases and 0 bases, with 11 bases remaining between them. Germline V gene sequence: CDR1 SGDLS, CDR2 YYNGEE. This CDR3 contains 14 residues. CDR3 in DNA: TGTGCCAGCAGCCGGGACTCGGACTCCTACGAGCAGTACGTC. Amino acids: CASSRDSDSYEQYV.

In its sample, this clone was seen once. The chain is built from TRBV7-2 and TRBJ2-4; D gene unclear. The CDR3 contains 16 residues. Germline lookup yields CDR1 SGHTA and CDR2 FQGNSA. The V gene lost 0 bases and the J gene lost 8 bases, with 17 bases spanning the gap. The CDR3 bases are TGTGCCAGCAGCTTAGCGACCGGACGAGTCGTAGACATTCAGTACTTC. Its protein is CASSLATGRVVDIQYF.

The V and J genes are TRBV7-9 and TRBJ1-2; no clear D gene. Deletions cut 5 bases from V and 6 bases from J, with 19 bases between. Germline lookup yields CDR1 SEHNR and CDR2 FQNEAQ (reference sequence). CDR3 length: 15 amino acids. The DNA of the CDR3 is TGTGCCAGCAGCGCCCGGGCCGCCGGTAGGGATGGCTACACCTTC. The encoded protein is CASSARAAGRDGYTF.

The CDR3 DNA reads TGTGCCAGCAGCCCCCGCGACAGCAAGCAGTTCTTC. Its translation is CASSPRDSKQFF. V usage is TRBV6-5 and J usage is TRBJ2-1, with D maybe TRBD1 (5 bases). The germline V gene has CDR1 MNHEY and CDR2 SVGAGI. The CDR3 is made up of 12 amino acids. Trimming took off 6 bases at V and 11 bases at J, with 14 bases between the two ends.

The CDR3 sequence is CASSLNQGGTEAFF. Written as DNA, the CDR3 is TGTGCCAGCAGCTTGAATCAGGGAGGCACTGAAGCTTTCTTT. The gene calls are TRBV5-4 and TRBJ1-1; D is possibly TRBD1 (5 bases). The CDR3 has 14 residues. Per germline, CDR1 SGHNT and CDR2 YYREEE (reference sequence). V dropped 1 base and J dropped 4 bases, with 11 bases sitting between them.

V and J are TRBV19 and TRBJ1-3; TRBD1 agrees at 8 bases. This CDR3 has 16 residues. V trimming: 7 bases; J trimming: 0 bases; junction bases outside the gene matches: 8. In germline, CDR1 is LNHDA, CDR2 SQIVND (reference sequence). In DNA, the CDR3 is TGTGCCAGTACCCAGGACAGGGCAAGCTCTGGAAACACCATATATTTT. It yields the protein CASTQDRASSGNTIYF.

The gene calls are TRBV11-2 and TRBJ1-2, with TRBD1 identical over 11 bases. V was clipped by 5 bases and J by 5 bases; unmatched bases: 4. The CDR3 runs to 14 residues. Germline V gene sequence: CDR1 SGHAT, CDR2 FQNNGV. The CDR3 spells CASSRDRGSYGYTF. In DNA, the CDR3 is TGTGCCAGCAGCCGGGACAGGGGGTCTTATGGCTACACCTTC.

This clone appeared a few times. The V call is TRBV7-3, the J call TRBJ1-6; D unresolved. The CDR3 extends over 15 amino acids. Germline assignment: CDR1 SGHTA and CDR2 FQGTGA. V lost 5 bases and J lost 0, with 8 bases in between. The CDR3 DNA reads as TGTGCCAGCAGCGCCGAAAGCTCCTATAATTCACCCCTCCACTTT. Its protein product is CASSAESSYNSPLHF.

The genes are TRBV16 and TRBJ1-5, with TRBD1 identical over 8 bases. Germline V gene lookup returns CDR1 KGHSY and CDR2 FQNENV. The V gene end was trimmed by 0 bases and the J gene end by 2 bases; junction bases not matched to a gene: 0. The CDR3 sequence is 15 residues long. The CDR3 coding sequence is TGTGCCAGCAGCCAATCGGGACAGGGCAATCAGCCCCAGCATTTT. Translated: CASSQSGQGNQPQHF.

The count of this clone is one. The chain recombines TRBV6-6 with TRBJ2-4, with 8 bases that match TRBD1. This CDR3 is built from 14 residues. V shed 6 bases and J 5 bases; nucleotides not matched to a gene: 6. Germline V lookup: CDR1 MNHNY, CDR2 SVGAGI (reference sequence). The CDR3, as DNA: TGTGCCAGCAGCCCACAGGGGGTTGAAAACATTCAGTACTTC. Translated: CASSPQGVENIQYF.

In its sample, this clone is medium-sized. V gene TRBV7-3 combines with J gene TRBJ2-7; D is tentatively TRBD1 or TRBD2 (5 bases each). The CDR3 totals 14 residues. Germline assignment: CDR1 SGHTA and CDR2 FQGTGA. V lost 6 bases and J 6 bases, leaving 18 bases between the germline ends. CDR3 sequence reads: CASRIPGPQSEQYF. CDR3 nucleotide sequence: TGTGCCAGCAGGATACCGGGACCCCAAAGCGAGCAGTACTTC.

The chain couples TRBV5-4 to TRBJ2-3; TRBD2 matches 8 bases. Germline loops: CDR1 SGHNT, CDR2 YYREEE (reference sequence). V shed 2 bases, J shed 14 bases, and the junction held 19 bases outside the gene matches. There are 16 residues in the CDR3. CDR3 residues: CASSFRGSGVLPGWYF. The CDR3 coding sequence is TGTGCCAGCAGCTTCCGGGGTAGCGGGGTCCTGCCGGGGTGGTATTTT.

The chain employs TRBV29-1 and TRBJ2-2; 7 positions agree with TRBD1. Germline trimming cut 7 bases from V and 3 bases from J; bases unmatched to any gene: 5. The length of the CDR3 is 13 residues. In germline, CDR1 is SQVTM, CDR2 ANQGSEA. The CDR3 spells CSASTGYTGELFF. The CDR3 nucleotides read TGCAGCGCATCGACAGGGTACACCGGGGAGCTGTTTTTT.

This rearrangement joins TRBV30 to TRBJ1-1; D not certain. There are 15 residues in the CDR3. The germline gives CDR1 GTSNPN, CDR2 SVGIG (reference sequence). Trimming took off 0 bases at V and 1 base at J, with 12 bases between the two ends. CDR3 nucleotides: TGTGCCTGGAGTGTCTTGGTGGGCACGAACACTGAAGCTTTCTTT. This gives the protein CAWSVLVGTNTEAFF.